The rows below give T cell receptor beta chains drawn from one sample of a study of blood T cell repertoires in COVID-19. Generated by immunoSEQ multiplex PCR, the TCRdb table keeps only in-frame clones and is missing some. This table holds hundreds of thousands of clones, over 70% found once. Sequenced sample: peripheral blood. The receptors shown here come from a woman in her forties who had recovered from COVID-19. CDR3s include the opening cysteine and the closing phenylalanine or tryptophan. The D gene is left open where the match is weak. Expanded clones are given a class, and other clones once, few, many or no size at all.

v_gene: TRBV7-9
abundance: .
len: 15
j_gene: TRBJ2-7
d_gene: .
CDR3aa: CASSSTSRDIYEQYF
CDR3nt: TGTGCCAGCAGCTCTACCAGCCGGGACATCTACGAGCAGTACTTC

v_gene: TRBV15
abundance: .
len: 15
j_gene: TRBJ1-2
d_gene: .
CDR3aa: CATSRDVDSYGGYTF
CDR3nt: TGTGCCACCAGCAGAGATGTGGACAGTTACGGTGGCTACACCTTC

v_gene: TRBV5-4
abundance: .
len: 12
j_gene: TRBJ2-7
d_gene: TRBD1
CDR3aa: CASSLTGGEQYF
CDR3nt: TGTGCCAGCAGCTTGACAGGGGGGGAGCAGTACTTC

v_gene: TRBV29-1
abundance: .
len: 12
j_gene: TRBJ1-2
d_gene: .
CDR3aa: CSAKDSLYGYTF
CDR3nt: TGCAGCGCCAAGGACAGTCTCTATGGCTACACCTTC

v_gene: TRBV18
abundance: once
len: 14
j_gene: TRBJ2-3
d_gene: TRBD2
CDR3aa: CASTLAGLKDTQYF
CDR3nt: TGTGCCAGCACTCTAGCGGGGCTCAAAGATACGCAGTATTTT

v_gene: TRBV19
abundance: .
len: 17
j_gene: TRBJ1-4
d_gene: .
CDR3aa: CASSIALGHAWEGKLFF
CDR3nt: TGTGCCAGTAGTATAGCCCTGGGACACGCCTGGGAGGGAAAACTGTTTTTT

v_gene: TRBV3-1/TRBV3-2
abundance: .
len: 18
j_gene: TRBJ2-3
d_gene: TRBD2
CDR3aa: CASSLSVSGGYSTDTQYF
CDR3nt: TGTGCCAGCAGCCTAAGCGTTAGCGGGGGGTATAGCACAGATACGCAGTATTTT

v_gene: TRBV12-3/TRBV12-4
abundance: .
len: 12
j_gene: TRBJ2-1
d_gene: .
CDR3aa: CASSPTMRVQFF
CDR3nt: TGTGCCAGCAGTCCCACTATGAGGGTGCAGTTCTTC

v_gene: TRBV29-1
abundance: once
len: 13
j_gene: TRBJ2-3
d_gene: .
CDR3aa: CSVTPNSADTQYF
CDR3nt: TGCAGCGTTACCCCTAATTCCGCCGATACGCAGTATTTT

v_gene: TRBV18
abundance: .
len: 15
j_gene: TRBJ1-2
d_gene: TRBD1
CDR3aa: CASSPGTGEDYGYTF
CDR3nt: TGTGCCAGCTCACCAGGGACAGGGGAGGACTATGGCTACACCTTC

v_gene: TRBV6-1
abundance: .
len: 17
j_gene: TRBJ2-7
d_gene: TRBD2
CDR3aa: CASSEVGRSGGAREQYF
CDR3nt: TGTGCCAGCAGTGAAGTGGGGAGGAGCGGGGGGGCACGCGAGCAGTACTTC

v_gene: TRBV3-1/TRBV3-2
abundance: .
len: 13
j_gene: TRBJ2-7
d_gene: .
CDR3aa: CASAPGGAYEQYF
CDR3nt: TGTGCCAGCGCCCCCGGGGGAGCCTACGAGCAGTACTTC

v_gene: TRBV7-2
abundance: few
len: 13
j_gene: TRBJ1-5
d_gene: .
CDR3aa: CASNRQPNQPQHF
CDR3nt: TGTGCCAGCAACCGACAGCCCAATCAGCCCCAGCATTTT

v_gene: TRBV9
abundance: .
len: 14
j_gene: TRBJ2-5
d_gene: TRBD2
CDR3aa: CASSPRTSQETQYF
CDR3nt: TGTGCCAGCAGCCCACGGACTAGCCAAGAGACCCAGTACTTC

v_gene: TRBV27
abundance: once
len: 15
j_gene: TRBJ1-2
d_gene: .
CDR3aa: CASTALGGSNYGYTF
CDR3nt: TGTGCCAGCACCGCCCTGGGGGGGTCAAACTATGGCTACACCTTC

v_gene: TRBV9
abundance: .
len: 16
j_gene: TRBJ1-2
d_gene: TRBD1
CDR3aa: CASSVGTGGDNYGYTF
CDR3nt: TGTGCCAGCAGCGTAGGCACAGGGGGGGATAACTATGGCTACACCTTC

v_gene: TRBV10-3
abundance: .
len: 16
j_gene: TRBJ2-7
d_gene: TRBD1
CDR3aa: CAISDNRTGGRGEQYF
CDR3nt: TGTGCCATCAGTGACAATAGGACAGGGGGAAGAGGCGAGCAGTACTTC